The next 8 T cell receptor beta chains were all read from a single sample in a study of blood T cell repertoires in COVID-19. Produced via immunoSEQ multiplex PCR; TCRdb's table is partial and in-frame only. The sample yields approximately 300,000 clones, roughly 90% seen once. Sequenced: PBMCs or T cells enriched from blood (not recorded which). Every receptor here comes from a woman aged 30 to 39 who had been exposed to COVID-19.

This chain links TRBV5-1 with TRBJ2-2; possibly TRBD1 for D (6 bases). This CDR3 spans 15 amino acids. V was clipped by 0 bases and J by 6 bases, with 12 bases between them. The germline CDR1 and CDR2 sequences are SGHRS and YFSETQ. The DNA for the CDR3 is TGCGCCAGCAGCTTGGGCGACAGGCCTGCCGGGGAGCTGTTTTTT. Residues: CASSLGDRPAGELFF.

The J gene is TRBJ1-2, the V gene TRBV19, with 8 bases fitting TRBD1. CDR3 length: 14 residues. Unmatched junction bases numbered 9, after V lost 4 bases and J lost 8 bases. Looked up from germline, CDR1 is LNHDA and CDR2 is SQIVND (reference sequence). The DNA for the CDR3 is TGTGCCAGTAGTACAAGGACAGGGCCGGGCGGCTACACCTTC. Amino acid sequence: CASSTRTGPGGYTF.

CDR3 sequence: CAWSVPAGRRGGRIGELFF. The CDR3 bases are TGTGCCTGGAGTGTACCAGCTGGTCGGCGGGGGGGCCGTATCGGGGAGCTGTTTTTT. V is TRBV30 and J is TRBJ2-2, with 9 bases aligning to TRBD2. This CDR3 spans 19 amino acids. Germline assignment: CDR1 GTSNPN and CDR2 SVGIG (reference sequence). J lost 7 bases, V lost 0 bases, and 18 bases had no gene match.

V usage is TRBV7-8 and J usage is TRBJ2-3; the match to TRBD2 covers 7 bases. CDR1 and CDR2 from the germline V gene are SGHVS and FQNEAQ. The length of the CDR3 is 15 residues. The J segment lost 3 bases and the V segment lost 2 bases, leaving 5 bases of the junction unmatched. CDR3 nucleotide sequence: TGTGCCAGCAGCTTACGCGGGGGACTAACAGATACGCAGTATTTT. Its protein product is CASSLRGGLTDTQYF.

This clone is a singleton in its sample. The genes are TRBV21-1 and TRBJ1-2; the tabulated D call, TRBD1, remains unverified against the DNA. TRBV21-1 is given as a pseudogene. This CDR3 contains 14 residues. In nucleotides, the CDR3 is TGTGCCAGCAGCGACTATGGACAGCCCCATGGCTACACCTTC. This codes for CASSDYGQPHGYTF.

The rearrangement joins TRBV6-5 to TRBJ1-4; D might be TRBD1 (6 bases). Germline values: CDR1 MNHEY, CDR2 SVGAGI. The V end was cut by 8 bases, the J end by 8 bases, with 21 bases between. The CDR3 has 15 amino acids. The CDR3 here is CASGRGRTAGEKLFF. CDR3 bases: TGTGCCAGCGGACGCGGCCGGACAGCGGGAGAAAAACTGTTTTTT.

J is TRBJ2-2 and V is TRBV6-5; TRBD1 matches 11 bases. Looked up from germline, CDR1 is MNHEY and CDR2 is SVGAGI. J was trimmed by 5 bases and V by 4 bases; bases with no gene match: 3. This CDR3 comprises 15 residues. As DNA, the CDR3 is TGTGCCAGCAGTTCCGGGACAGGGGGAACCGGGGAGCTGTTTTTT. Residues: CASSSGTGGTGELFF.

The V and J genes are TRBV30 and TRBJ1-1, with D maybe TRBD1 (6 bases). Trimming removed 2 bases at V and 11 bases at J, with 15 bases between. The length of the CDR3 is 12 residues. From germline, CDR1 is GTSNPN and CDR2 SVGIG (reference sequence). CDR3 sequence reads: CAWSPPGGPAFF. CDR3 sequence (DNA): TGTGCCTGGAGTCCCCCGGGGGGCCCGGCTTTCTTT.